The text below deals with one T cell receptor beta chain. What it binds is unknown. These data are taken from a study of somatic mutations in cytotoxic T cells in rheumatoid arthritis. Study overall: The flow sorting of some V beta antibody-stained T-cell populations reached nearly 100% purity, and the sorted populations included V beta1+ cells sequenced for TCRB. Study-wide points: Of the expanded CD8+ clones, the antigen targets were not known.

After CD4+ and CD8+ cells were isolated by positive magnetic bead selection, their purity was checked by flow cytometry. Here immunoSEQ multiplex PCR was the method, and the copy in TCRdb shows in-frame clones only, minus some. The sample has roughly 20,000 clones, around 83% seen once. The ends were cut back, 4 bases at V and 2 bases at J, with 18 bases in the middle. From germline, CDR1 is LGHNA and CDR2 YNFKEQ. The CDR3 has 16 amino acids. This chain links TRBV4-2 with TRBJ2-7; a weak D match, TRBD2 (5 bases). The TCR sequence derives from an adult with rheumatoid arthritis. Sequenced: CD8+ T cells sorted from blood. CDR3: CASSPAPSGTTYEQYF. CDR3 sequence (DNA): TGTGCCAGCAGCCCAGCCCCGAGCGGTACCACCTACGAGCAGTACTTC.